The source of this T cell receptor beta chain is a study of cytomegalovirus exposure and HLA in healthy donors (dated by TCRdb to the late 2010s). Describing the broader study: In an earlier analysis of 450 to 750 of the donors, about 270 Gb of sequence data and approximately 120 million unique TCR beta sequences from roughly 190 million T cells were reported. Roughly 310 gigabases of sequencing data and approximately 84 million unique TCR sequences were included in an early release covering roughly 700 HLA-typed donors. Of the approximately 400 genotyped donors, over 65% fell in the genetic ancestry cluster associated with self-reported Caucasian donors. The study aimed to test whether cataloging public T cell receptors could reveal signatures of past pathogen exposure. The T cell repertoires of 666 subjects were profiled by immunosequencing and related to cytomegalovirus serostatus. Besides the first cohort of about 730 subjects, a separate validation cohort made up of 120 or so different subjects was used. To predict cytomegalovirus infection status, the study brought together high-throughput TCR immunosequencing, statistical association of individual TCRs with disease status, and machine learning. A later analysis re-analyzed previously published TCR beta repertoires from 500 to 700 donors and added high-resolution HLA genotyping to study TCR occurrence patterns. Rather than drawing on any new phenotypic data, the later analysis identified candidate immune exposures from TCR beta sequences and the way those sequences occurred across donors. An earlier analysis of around 580 of the donors used high-throughput TCR beta sequencing to judge whether each TCR beta V gene segment behaved as functional or pseudogenic. Donor age, sex, ethnicity and CMV serostatus were compiled alongside the repertoire data. A later genetic analysis took genome-wide SNP genotypes for about three fifths of the roughly 700 donors and used that subset as a discovery cohort. All discovery cohort repertoires had been generated on a single sequencing platform. Class I and class II HLA loci were covered by the typing at four-digit resolution. Typing coverage differed by locus: A, B, C, DRB1 and DQB1 were typed in about 629-640 donors, DQA1 in 522, DPA1 in 600 to 610, and DPB1 in 400 to 490. Roughly 5 DR-DQ haplotypes were handled as single units for association and clustering, since linkage in the cohort was strong. Among roughly 400 genotyped donors of the cohort, an average of about 240,000 unique TCR beta nucleotide sequences were sequenced per donor, about a sixth of them non-productive. Broad study findings and their caveats: A further reported finding was that TCR beta sequences accurately predicted the HLA-A and HLA-B alleles for most subjects in the first cohort. While some public TCRs were present in many individuals, most TCR sequences turned up only very rarely across donors. A later analysis associated about 18,000 TCR beta sequences with specific HLA alleles at a false discovery rate of 0.05. In a later analysis, the rate of TCR association differed among HLA loci, with DRB1 alleles having the most associated TCRs and HLA-C alleles having the fewest. The authors suggested that the approach could potentially be generalized to other disease states and immunological phenotypes. Sequencing depth was assumed to be roughly uniform across donors in the presence/absence analyses, though that assumption may not hold. The sequencing pipeline was judged likely to have produced a cluster of highly shared sequence variants as a technical artifact. Correlated functional status among segregating V segments might be attributable to linkage disequilibrium, but an unknown experimental factor could not be ruled out. Because counts were too low, roughly 16 rarely observed V segments, including chromosome 9 orphons, were left out of the earlier analysis of roughly 600 of the donors. In an earlier analysis of over 550 of the donors, most TCR beta V segments were observed in productive rearrangements about 90% or about 30% of the time, broadly matching IMGT annotations. In a later analysis, most CMV-associated TCR beta chains were found to appear HLA-restricted, with HLA associations seemingly driven largely by CMV exposure. A total of 164 TCR beta chains were listed by the study as associated with cytomegalovirus. According to a later genetic analysis, donors in an Asian-associated ancestry cluster had fewer N-insertions in productive TCRs than the approximately 610-donor mean. In a later analysis, several top co-occurrence clusters were reported to appear linked to parvovirus B19, influenza, CMV and Epstein-Barr virus. Immune exposure information for the cohort was limited to CMV serostatus. In both the original and validation cohorts, the classifier was reported to diagnose cytomegalovirus status with high specificity and sensitivity. The 87-base-pair reads could not distinguish some IMGT-functional V segments, including TRBV6-2 and TRBV6-3, so those segments were excluded. In vitro tests confirmed that a few of the cytomegalovirus-associated TCR beta chains recognize cytomegalovirus antigens. An association between a missense DCLRE1C variant and V-gene and J-gene trimming of TCR beta chains was found in a later genetic analysis and replicated in an independent cohort. When HLA alleles, especially DR and DQ, strongly co-occurred, attributing TCR associations to individual alleles was difficult. Because HLA typing was unavailable for some donors at each locus, only the typed subset was used in association tests. The cohort was sequenced for TCR beta chains only, and without alpha or paired-chain data the features that could be detected were limited. Compared with equally common non-associated chains, HLA-associated TCR beta chains in a later analysis were more clonally expanded and had lower generation probabilities.

Concerning this clone itself: Its antigen target is currently unknown. No much larger clonotype is one base removed from it; base qualities were not supplied.

The receptor library was made with the immunoSEQ multiplex PCR assay. The multiplex PCR relied on a mix of 60 forward primers for TCR Vbeta segments and 13 reverse primers for TCR Jbeta segments. A multiplex PCR assay on genomic DNA amplified the CDR3 region of rearranged TCR beta genes. The amplified TCR beta libraries were sequenced on the Illumina HiSeq System as 87-base-pair reads. The authors processed their data as follows. In a later analysis, tens of millions of unique TCR beta chains were counted across the approximately 640 repertoires, and approximately 11 million of these chains were shared by at least two donors. A nearest-neighbor algorithm error-corrected the raw reads and collapsed the reads into unique sequences, merging closely related sequences to remove PCR and sequencing errors. To assign V, D and J gene segments, CDR3 sequences were aligned to IMGT reference sequences. For a sequence to be retained, at least a six-nucleotide match to both a V gene segment and a J gene segment was required. A rearrangement was called productive if the CDR3 had no stop codons and remained in frame with V and J, and every other rearrangement was called non-productive. Following IMGT convention, CDR3 was defined as the stretch from the second conserved V-encoded cysteine up to the conserved J-encoded phenylalanine. Sequences without an unambiguous match to a single V gene segment were excluded from the earlier analysis of 450 to 750 of the donors. An earlier analysis of a few hundred of the donors called V segments functional above 56.7% productive rearrangements and segregating when the between-donor standard deviation exceeded 5%. A statistical classification framework was developed to diagnose cytomegalovirus status using the catalog of TCR beta chain sequences. A later analysis assigned V and J genes by comparing TCR nucleotide sequences with IMGT/GENE-DB human TR gene sequences. A later analysis assigned CDR3 sequences and most-parsimonious VDJ recombination scenarios with the TCRdist pipeline. A later analysis defined each TCR beta chain by its CDR3 amino acid sequence plus V-gene family, and excluded reads lacking a unique V-gene family. In a later analysis, fewer than 650 highly shared, low-generation-probability nucleotide sequences were removed to address suspected cross-contamination and a sequencing artifact. A later analysis calculated a clonal expansion index for each public chain from normalized within-repertoire ranks of inferred template counts. Generation probabilities in a later analysis came from a VDJ recombination model fitted to out-of-frame rearrangements, and those results were checked against IGoR. Hypergeometric tests were used in a later analysis to score TCR-TCR, TCR-HLA and TCR-CMV co-occurrence, with a repertoire-size bias correction applied to the TCR pairs. False discovery rates were estimated in a later analysis by permuting HLA or CMV assignments 20 times. In a later analysis, co-occurring TCRs were grouped using DBSCAN, with TCRdist sequence similarity added in when clustering inside HLA-allele-positive subsets. Co-occurrence clustering excluded repertoires with fewer than 30,000 or more than 120,000 public chains, plus five with anomalous nucleotide sharing. The table comes from immuneACCESS by way of TCRdb, which keeps in-frame sequences with V and J called. Part of the clones is missing from these tables; in studies checked, under half for an unresolved V gene and the rest for unknown reasons. V and J calls and clone size come straight from that table; D and trimming were deduced from the DNA. The sample table contains over 150,000 clones; only one count was recorded for approximately 80% of them. Together, the top ten hold approximately 7% of the sample.

CDR1 and CDR2 were assigned from the germline V gene as SGHDN and FVKESK. The junction shows trimming of 6 bases on V and 4 bases on J, and the gene matches do not reach 8 bases of it. From cysteine to phenylalanine, the CDR3 is 16 amino acids long. The only DNA kept is the CDR3, 48 bases in frame from the first base. In total, approximately 610 healthy bone marrow donors made up the cohort. All cohort members were sampled while nominally healthy, although unrecorded immune exposures were likely present. The donor was CMV seropositive and belonged to the group of 250 to 350 seropositive cohort members. Each donor provided a peripheral blood sample, and peripheral blood mononuclear cells were used for TCR beta sequencing. Genomic DNA was extracted from the blood cell samples with the Qiagen DNeasy Blood Extraction Kit.

The clonotype comes from a male donor in good health and CMV-seropositive. Recombination linked TRBV14 to TRBJ2-2; TRBD2 fits 10 bases in the junction. The sample consisted of PBMCs. The CDR3 has the sequence CASRLAGARGTGELFF. In nucleotides, the sequence is TGTGCCAGCAGGCTAGCGGGGGCTCGCGGCACCGGGGAGCTGTTTTTT.